This T cell receptor beta chain derives from a study of blood T cells in healthy people across ages (dated by TCRdb to the mid-2010s). At the level of the whole study: In model experiments, roughly one uniquely barcoded TCR beta cDNA molecule per two T cells was captured by template switching. The study measured age-related changes in TCR beta repertoire diversity using deep sequencing normalized with unique cDNA molecular identifiers. Donors were grouped into four age groups: young (average approximately 16 years), middle-aged (39), aged (62) and long-lived (approximately 82). Donors of different ages were randomly distributed across sequencing lanes to avoid experimental bias. Two additional independent replicas of 1 million unique cDNA reads from the same blood draw were analyzed for two donors (one aged 18 to 29 and one aged 80 or older).

The donors were 40 or so Caucasian individuals from Russia, aged roughly 6 to 90 years, who were systemically healthy. Each donor gave about 9.8 milliliters of peripheral blood, drawn into EDTA-treated Vacutainer tubes. Ficoll-Paque density-gradient centrifugation was used to isolate PBMCs, with at least 7 million per sample. Total RNA was extracted from PBMCs with Trizol reagent, with at least 6 micrograms obtained per sample. The percentages of naive CD45RAhigh/CD27high T cells were determined by flow cytometry on a PBMC aliquot from every donor. What the work shows at the level of the full study, not this receptor alone: Estimates of total diversity from one million sequenced T cells were regarded as lower bounds and underestimates. Observed TCR beta diversity correlated strongly with the percentage of naive T cells measured by flow cytometry. Donor CMV infection status was unknown, potentially confounding age-related changes in expanded clonotypes. Bulk unsorted PBMC profiling prevented conclusive comparison of naive and antigen-experienced compartments. Observed TCR beta diversity per million T cells fell roughly linearly with age, and a significant reduction was already apparent by age around 36. Compared with the aged group, the long-lived group had more naive CD4+ T cells, fewer expanded clones and increased TCR diversity, suggesting age selection.

Libraries were built with 5' RACE. Instrument on record: Illumina HiSeq 2500. A second roughly 6 to 12 cycle PCR used a sample-barcoded 5' primer and a J-beta primer mix. A template-switch 5' adaptor carrying 12 random nucleotides introduced a unique molecular identifier onto each TCR beta cDNA molecule. Each sample yielded at least 3 million CDR3-containing paired-end reads. First-strand cDNA was synthesized from all RNA with the Mint cDNA synthesis kit, primed by a TRBC-specific oligonucleotide. Following uracil-DNA glycosylase treatment, all cDNA underwent a first 18-cycle PCR with the universal primers M1SS and BC2_uni_R. The authors' pipeline ran thus. For normalization, 1 million high-quality reads were randomly selected from each sample, with every read carrying a distinct molecular identifier. Instead of being binned into consensus sequences, reads that shared molecular identifiers were thrown out. CDR3 identification, clonotype clustering and error correction used MiTCR with a Q25 quality threshold and the strictest error-elimination algorithm. A nonparametric unseen species model with Euler transformation was used to estimate a lower bound on total TCR beta diversity. The public reads were reanalyzed by TCRdb: fastp trimming at Q25, MiXCR alignment, in-frame beta chains only. Merged by CDR3 protein, the rows form single entries marked with the most common genes and DNA. V and J calls and clone size were set by TCRdb, not the authors. The sample table shows more than 1,400,000 distinct CDR3 sequences, and 42% are seen once. Clones ranked in the top ten supply 7% to 9% of the sample.

As encoded in the germline V gene, CDR1 is MDHEN while CDR2 is SYDVKM. From its cysteine to its phenylalanine, the CDR3 spans 13 amino acids. Just the 39-base CDR3 DNA is kept, in frame starting at base 1. V was cut back by 8 bases and J by 2 bases, leaving a gap of 11 bases between them. This clonotype was observed a few times. What this receptor recognizes is not known. No clone much larger than this one lies a single base away; base qualities are absent. This TCR was sampled from a woman aged 18 to 35 in good health. The chain uses TRBV28 and TRBJ2-3; no D gene is confidently identified. The sequencing sample was made of blood. At the DNA level, the sequence is TGTGCCAGCCAGCGAGACGACACAGATACGCAGTATTTT. This encodes CASQRDDTDTQYF.